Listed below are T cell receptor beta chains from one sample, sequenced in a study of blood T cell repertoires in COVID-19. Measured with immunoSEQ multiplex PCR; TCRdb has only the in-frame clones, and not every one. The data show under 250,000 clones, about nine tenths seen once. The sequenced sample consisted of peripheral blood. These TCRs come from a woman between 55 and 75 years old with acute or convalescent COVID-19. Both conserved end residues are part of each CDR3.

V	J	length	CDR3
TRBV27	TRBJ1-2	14	CASSLTGRDYGYTF
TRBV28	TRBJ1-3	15	CASSLQGAGGNTIYF
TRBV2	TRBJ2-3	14	CASRPRQITDTQYF
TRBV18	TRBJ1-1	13	CASSPLGDTEAFF
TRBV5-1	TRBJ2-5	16	CASSSIPGGRQETQYF
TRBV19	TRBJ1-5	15	CASSITYYSNQPQHF
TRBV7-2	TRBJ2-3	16	CASSLGVAGDWDTQYF
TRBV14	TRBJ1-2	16	CASSQVGQGSMYGYTF
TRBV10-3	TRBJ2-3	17	CAISESRDRGREDTQYF
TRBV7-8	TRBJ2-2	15	CASSQGAGNTGELFF
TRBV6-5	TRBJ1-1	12	CASSLGQSQAFF
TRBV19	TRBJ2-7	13	CASGTSGSHEQYF
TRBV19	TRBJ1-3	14	CASSFQGSGNTIYF
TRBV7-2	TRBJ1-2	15	CASSLRTGRGGGYTF
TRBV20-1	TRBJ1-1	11	CSARDSAEAFF
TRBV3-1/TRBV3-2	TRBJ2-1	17	CASSQDLTNPNYNEQFF
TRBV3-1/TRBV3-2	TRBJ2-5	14	CASSPGLGQETQYF
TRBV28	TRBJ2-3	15	CASFGTSGFTDTQYF
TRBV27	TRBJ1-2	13	CASSLPQGGGYTF
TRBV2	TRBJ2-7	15	CASSEPGTGAREQYF
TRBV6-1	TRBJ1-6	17	CASSEGRQGPVDSPLHF
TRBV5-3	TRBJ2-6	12	CAGGMGANVLTF
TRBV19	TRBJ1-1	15	CASSIDPGGNTEAFF
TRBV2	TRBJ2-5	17	CASREQRGGVRQETQYF
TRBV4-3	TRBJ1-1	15	CASSQDRGPNTEAFF
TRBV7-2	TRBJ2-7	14	CASSLPRGSYEQYF
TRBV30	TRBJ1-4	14	CAWRSQGWSEKLFF
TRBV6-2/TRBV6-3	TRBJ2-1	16	CASSLRGGSSYNEQFF
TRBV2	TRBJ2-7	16	CASSRPGLTFSYEQYF
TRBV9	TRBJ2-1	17	CASRGSGGSSSYNEQFF
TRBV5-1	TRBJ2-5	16	CASSLGVALVQETQYF
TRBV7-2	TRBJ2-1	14	CASREAGRVDEQFF
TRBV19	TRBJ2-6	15	CASTLGVPGANVLTF
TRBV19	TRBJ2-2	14	CASSPGTFTGELFF
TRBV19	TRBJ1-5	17	CASSMILRTGLNQPQHF
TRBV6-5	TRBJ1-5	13	CASRVSGNQPQHF
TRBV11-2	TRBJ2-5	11	CASGQGGTQYF
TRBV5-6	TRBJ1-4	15	CASSLSGGAVEKLFF
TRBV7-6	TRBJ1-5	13	CASSLVRDQPQHF
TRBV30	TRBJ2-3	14	CAWTGGAYTDTQYF